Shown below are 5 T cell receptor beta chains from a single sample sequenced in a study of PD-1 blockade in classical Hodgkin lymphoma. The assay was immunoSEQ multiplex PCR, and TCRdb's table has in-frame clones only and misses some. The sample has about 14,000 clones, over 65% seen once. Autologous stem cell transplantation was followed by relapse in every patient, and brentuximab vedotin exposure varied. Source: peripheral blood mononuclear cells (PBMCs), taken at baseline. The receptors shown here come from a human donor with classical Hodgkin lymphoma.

CDR3 amino acids: CASSLAGEQFF. The CDR3 DNA reads TGTGCCAGCAGCTTAGCGGGTGAGCAGTTCTTC. The chain couples TRBV13 to TRBJ2-1, with unresolved D. Per germline, CDR1 PRHDT and CDR2 FYEKMQ (reference sequence). The CDR3 runs 11 residues. The V end was cut by 1 base, the J end by 9 bases, with 4 bases between.

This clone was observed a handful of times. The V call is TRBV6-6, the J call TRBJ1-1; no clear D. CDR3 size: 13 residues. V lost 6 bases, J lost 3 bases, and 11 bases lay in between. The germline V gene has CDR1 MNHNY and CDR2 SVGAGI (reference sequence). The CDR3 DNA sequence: TGTGCCAGCAGACCCGGTTGGGACACTGAAGCTTTCTTT. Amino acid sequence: CASRPGWDTEAFF.

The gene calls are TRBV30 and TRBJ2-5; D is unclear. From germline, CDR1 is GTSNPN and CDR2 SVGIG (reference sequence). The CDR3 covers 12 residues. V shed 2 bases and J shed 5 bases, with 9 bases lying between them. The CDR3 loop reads CAWSQTVETQYF. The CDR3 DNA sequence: TGTGCCTGGAGTCAGACCGTGGAGACCCAGTACTTC.

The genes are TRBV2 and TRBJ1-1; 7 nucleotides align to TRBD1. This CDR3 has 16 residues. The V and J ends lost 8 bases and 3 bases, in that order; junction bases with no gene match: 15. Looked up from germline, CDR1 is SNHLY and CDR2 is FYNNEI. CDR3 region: CASYFRQGGLDTEAFF. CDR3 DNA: TGTGCCAGCTACTTCCGACAGGGAGGATTGGACACTGAAGCTTTCTTT.

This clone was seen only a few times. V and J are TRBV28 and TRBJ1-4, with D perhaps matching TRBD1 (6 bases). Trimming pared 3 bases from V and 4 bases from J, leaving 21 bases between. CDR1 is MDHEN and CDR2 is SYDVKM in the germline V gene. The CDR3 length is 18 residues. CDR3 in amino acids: CASSFSPKLDRFNEKLFF. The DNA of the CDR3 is TGTGCCAGCAGTTTTAGCCCTAAATTGGACAGATTTAATGAAAAACTGTTTTTT.